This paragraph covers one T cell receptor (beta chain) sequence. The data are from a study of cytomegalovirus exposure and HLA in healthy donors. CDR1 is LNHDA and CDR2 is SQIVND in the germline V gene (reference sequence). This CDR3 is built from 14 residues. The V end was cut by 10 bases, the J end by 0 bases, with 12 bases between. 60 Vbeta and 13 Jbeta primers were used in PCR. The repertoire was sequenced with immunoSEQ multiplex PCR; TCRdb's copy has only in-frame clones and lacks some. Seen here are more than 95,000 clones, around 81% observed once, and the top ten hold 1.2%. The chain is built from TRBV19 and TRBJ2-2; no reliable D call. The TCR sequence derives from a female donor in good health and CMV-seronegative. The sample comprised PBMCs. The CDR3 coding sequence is TGTGCCACGCGGTGGCAGACGAACACCGGGGAGCTGTTTTTT. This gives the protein CATRWQTNTGELFF.